This T cell receptor beta chain stems from a study of blood T cells in healthy people across ages. Every donor provided ten milliliters of peripheral blood. Per sample, no less than 5 micrograms of total RNA were extracted. Primers used in a second PCR of about 7 to 11 cycles were a sample-barcoded 5' primer and a J-beta primer mix. Each cDNA was tagged by a template-switch adaptor containing 12 random nucleotides. Per sample, CDR3-containing paired-end reads numbered at least 2.5 million. TCRdb re-analysed the 5' RACE reads in MiXCR, keeping a single row per CDR3 protein. The sample shows approximately 1.5 million distinct CDR3 sequences, roughly 43% of them seen only once. V lost 0 bases and J lost 0, with 11 bases in between. Germline-derived CDR1 and CDR2 are MNHEY and SVGEGT. The CDR3 runs to 16 residues.

This sequence originates from a woman aged 18-30 years in good health. The source material was blood. The chain uses TRBV6-2 or TRBV6-3 and TRBJ1-1; D not resolved. The CDR3 nucleotides read TGTGCCAGCAGTTACTCCTATGAAGACATGAACACTGAAGCTTTCTTT. This gives the protein CASSYSYEDMNTEAFF.